The 8 T cell receptor beta chains given below trace back to one sample, sequenced in a study of CD8 T cells in Susac syndrome (dated 2019 in TCRdb). The library was produced with the immunoSEQ multiplex PCR assay. RNA was extracted using the RNeasy kit, and roughly 0.5 to 1 ug of the RNA was reverse transcribed with random hexamers. The public reads were reprocessed in TCRdb via fastp at Q25 and MiXCR, keeping in-frame beta chains. Rows matching on CDR3 protein sequence are summarized as one entry with the most common DNA and genes. In this sample the table shows 150,000 to 200,000 distinct CDR3 sequences, approximately 94% of which occur a single time. The ten largest clonotypes hold approximately 0.1% of the sample. Sequenced input: CD4+ T cells from PBMCs. The receptors originated from a human donor with Susac syndrome.

The gene calls are TRBV4-1 and TRBJ1-6; 8 nucleotides match TRBD1. This CDR3 has 15 residues. The V gene end was trimmed by 4 bases and the J gene end by 5 bases; junction bases not matched to a gene: 4. Germline CDR1 is MGHRA and CDR2 is YSYEKL. The CDR3 DNA sequence: TGCGCCAGCAGCCCCCCGGACAGGGATAATTCACCCCTCCACTTT. Translating gives CASSPPDRDNSPLHF.

V and J are TRBV12-3 or TRBV12-4 and TRBJ2-7; TRBD2 matches 8 bases. The J segment lost 3 bases and the V segment lost 8 bases, leaving 6 bases of the junction unmatched. The CDR3 length is 13 residues. DNA of the CDR3: TGTGCCAGCTCGGGACTAGACATCTACGAGCAGTACTTC. Its translation: CASSGLDIYEQYF.

This clonotype was counted a few times. The rearrangement uses TRBV3-1 and TRBJ2-7; D call uncertain. Germline CDR1 reads LGHDT; CDR2 reads YNNKEL (reference sequence). V lost 6 bases and J 3 bases, leaving 6 bases between the germline ends. The CDR3 runs 11 residues. CDR3 DNA sequence: TGTGCCAGCAGTGGTAACTACGAGCAGTACTTC. This sequence encodes CASSGNYEQYF.

The chain recombines TRBV5-1 with TRBJ2-3, with D tentatively TRBD1 (5 bases). Per the germline V gene, CDR1 is SGHRS and CDR2 is YFSETQ. This CDR3 has 15 amino acids. V was shortened by 0 bases and J by 2 bases, with 10 bases between the two germline ends. This CDR3 reads CASSLVAGYTDTQYF. In nucleotides, the CDR3 is TGCGCCAGCAGCTTGGTTGCAGGGTACACAGATACGCAGTATTTT. Full variable domain (remainder filled in from reference TRBV5-1 and TRBJ2-3): KAGVTQTPRYLIKTRGQQVTLSCSPISGHRSVSWYQQTPGQGLQFLFEYFSETQRNKGNFPGRFSGRQFSNSRSEMNVSTLELGDSALYLCASSLVAGYTDTQYFGPGTRLTVL.

This clonotype was seen a single time. The rearrangement joins TRBV12-3 or TRBV12-4 to TRBJ2-3; 12 bases line up with TRBD2. After removal of 5 bases from V and 2 bases from J, the junction contained 8 bases not matched to a gene. This CDR3 has 17 residues. The CDR3 nucleotides read TGTGCCAGCAGTCGGAGACTAGCGGGGGCCCACACAGATACGCAGTATTTT. It is translated as CASSRRLAGAHTDTQYF.

V is TRBV30 and J is TRBJ1-1; D not certain. CDR1 is GTSNPN and CDR2 is SVGIG in the germline V gene (reference sequence). There are 13 residues in the CDR3. Trimming stripped 4 bases from V and 12 bases from J, with 21 bases between. Here the CDR3 DNA reads TGTGCCTGGACCCTTCTGGGTGGCTCGAGGACTTTCTTT. Its protein is CAWTLLGGSRTFF.

CDR3 sequence reads: CASSGGPFNEQFF. For the CDR3, the DNA is TGTGCCAGCAGCGGGGGGCCCTTCAATGAGCAGTTCTTC. The genes are TRBV28 and TRBJ2-1; D possibly corresponds to TRBD2 (7 bases). In germline, CDR1 is MDHEN, CDR2 SYDVKM. V lost 6 bases and J lost 6, with 12 bases in between. This CDR3 comprises 13 residues.

This clonotype occurred once. This sequence joins TRBV5-1 and TRBJ2-5, with D uncertain. The CDR3 spans 14 residues. The ends were cut back, 1 base at V and 1 base at J, with 8 bases in the middle. Germline CDR1 is SGHRS and CDR2 is YFSETQ. The CDR3 DNA sequence: TGCGCCAGCAGCTTGTCCGCAGGCCAAGAGACCCAGTACTTC. This encodes CASSLSAGQETQYF.